This T cell receptor (beta chain) was sequenced for a study of cytomegalovirus exposure and HLA in healthy donors. Study details: Of over 300 genotyped donors, about 80% clustered with self-reported Caucasian donors. Notes on the study in general: An apparent linkage of common viral pathogens to several of the most significant clusters emerged in a later analysis. It was reported that TCR beta sequences correctly inferred the HLA-A and HLA-B alleles for most subjects.

The CDR3 covers 15 residues. The germline gives CDR1 LGHNA, CDR2 YNFKEQ. V shed 5 bases and J shed 3 bases, with 16 bases lying between them. This clone was found a few times. Its antigen is unknown. 13 Jbeta primers and 60 Vbeta primers were used for the PCR. The method was immunoSEQ multiplex PCR; TCRdb's version includes in-frame clones alone and lacks a portion of them. The table records around 130,000 clones, around 70% of them present only once. This receptor was obtained from an older woman in good health and CMV-seropositive. This chain links TRBV4-2 with TRBJ1-1, with D unclear. Sample: PBMCs. The CDR3 region is CASSSTGGADTEAFF. CDR3 coding DNA: TGTGCCAGCAGCAGCACGGGAGGAGCGGACACTGAAGCTTTCTTT.